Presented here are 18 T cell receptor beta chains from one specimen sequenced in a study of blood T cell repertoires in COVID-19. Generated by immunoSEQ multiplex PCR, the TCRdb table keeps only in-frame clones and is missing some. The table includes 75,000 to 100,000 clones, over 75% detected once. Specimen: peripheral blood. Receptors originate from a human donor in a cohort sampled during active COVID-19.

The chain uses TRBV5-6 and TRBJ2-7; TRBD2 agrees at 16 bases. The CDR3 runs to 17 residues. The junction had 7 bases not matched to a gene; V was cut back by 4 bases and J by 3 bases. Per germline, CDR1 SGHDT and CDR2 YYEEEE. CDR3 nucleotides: TGTGCCAGCAGCGCGGGACTAGCGGGAGGGCCCCTCTACGAGCAGTACTTC. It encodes CASSAGLAGGPLYEQYF.

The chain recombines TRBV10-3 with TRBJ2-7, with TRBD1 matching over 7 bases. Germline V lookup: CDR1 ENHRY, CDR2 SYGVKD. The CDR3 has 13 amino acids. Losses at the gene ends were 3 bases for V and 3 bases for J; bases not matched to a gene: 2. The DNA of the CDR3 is TGTGCCATCAGTGATCAGGGGGACTACGAGCAGTACTTC. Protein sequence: CAISDQGDYEQYF.

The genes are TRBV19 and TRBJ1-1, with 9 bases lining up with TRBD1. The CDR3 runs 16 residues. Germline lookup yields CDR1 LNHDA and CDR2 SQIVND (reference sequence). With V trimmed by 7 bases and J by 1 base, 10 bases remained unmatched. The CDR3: CASKLQGAGANTEAFF. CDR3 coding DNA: TGTGCCAGTAAATTACAGGGGGCTGGGGCGAACACTGAAGCTTTCTTT.

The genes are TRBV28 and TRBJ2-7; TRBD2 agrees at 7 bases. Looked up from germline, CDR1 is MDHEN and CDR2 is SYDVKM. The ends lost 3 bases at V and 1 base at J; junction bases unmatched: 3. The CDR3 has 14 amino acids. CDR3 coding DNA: TGTGCCAGCAGTTTTTACGGGAGGTCCTACGAGCAGTACTTC. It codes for CASSFYGRSYEQYF.

DNA for the CDR3: TGTGCCAGCAGGGAAACACTGACAGGGGGCAGGAATTCACCCCTCCACTTT. Residues: CASRETLTGGRNSPLHF. This rearrangement joins TRBV2 to TRBJ1-6, with 10 bases aligning to TRBD1. This CDR3 contains 17 residues. The ends lost 6 bases at V and 7 bases at J; junction bases unmatched: 12. CDR1 is SNHLY, CDR2 FYNNEI, per germline. Full variable domain (missing parts from reference TRBV2 and TRBJ1-6): EPEVTQTPSHQVTQMGQEVILRCVPISNHLYFYWYRQILGQKVEFLVSFYNNEISEKSEIFDDQFSVERPDGSNFTLKIRSTKLEDSAMYFCASRETLTGGRNSPLHFGNGTRLTVT.

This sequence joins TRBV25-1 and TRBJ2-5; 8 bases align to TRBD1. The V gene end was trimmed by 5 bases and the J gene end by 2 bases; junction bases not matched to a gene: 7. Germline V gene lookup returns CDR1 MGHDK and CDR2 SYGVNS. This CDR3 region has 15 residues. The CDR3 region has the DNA TGTGCCAGCAGTAGATACAGGGGGGTACAAGAGACCCAGTACTTC. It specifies CASSRYRGVQETQYF.

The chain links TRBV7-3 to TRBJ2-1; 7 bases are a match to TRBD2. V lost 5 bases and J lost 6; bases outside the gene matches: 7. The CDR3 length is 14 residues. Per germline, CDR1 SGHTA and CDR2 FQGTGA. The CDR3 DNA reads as TGTGCCAGCAGCAGGGAGGGGTGGGGCAATGAGCAGTTCTTC. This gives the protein CASSREGWGNEQFF.

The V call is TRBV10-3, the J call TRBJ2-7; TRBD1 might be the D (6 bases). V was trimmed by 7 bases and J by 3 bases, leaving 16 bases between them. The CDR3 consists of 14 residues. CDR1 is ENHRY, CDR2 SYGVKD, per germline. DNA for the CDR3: TGTGCCATCATGGCGGGCAGGGGAAACTACGAGCAGTACTTC. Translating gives CAIMAGRGNYEQYF.

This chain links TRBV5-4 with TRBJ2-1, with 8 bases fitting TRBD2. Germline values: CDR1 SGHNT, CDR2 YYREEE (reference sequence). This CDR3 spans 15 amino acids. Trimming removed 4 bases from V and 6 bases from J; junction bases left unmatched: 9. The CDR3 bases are TGTGCCAGCAGCGGGGTGCCGGGAGGGGGCAATGAGCAGTTCTTC. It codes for CASSGVPGGGNEQFF. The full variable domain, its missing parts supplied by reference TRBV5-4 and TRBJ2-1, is ETGVTQSPTHLIKTRGQQVTLRCSSQSGHNTVSWYQQALGQGPQFIFQYYREEENGRGNFPPRFSGLQFPNYSSELNVNALELDDSALYLCASSGVPGGGNEQFFGPGTRLTVL.

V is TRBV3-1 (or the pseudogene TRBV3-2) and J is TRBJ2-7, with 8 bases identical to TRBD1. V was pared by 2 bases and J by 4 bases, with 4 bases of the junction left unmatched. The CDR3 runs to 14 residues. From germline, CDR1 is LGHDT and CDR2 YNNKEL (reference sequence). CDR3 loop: CASSQTGGVYEQYF. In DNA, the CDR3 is TGTGCCAGCAGCCAAACAGGGGGTGTGTACGAGCAGTACTTC.

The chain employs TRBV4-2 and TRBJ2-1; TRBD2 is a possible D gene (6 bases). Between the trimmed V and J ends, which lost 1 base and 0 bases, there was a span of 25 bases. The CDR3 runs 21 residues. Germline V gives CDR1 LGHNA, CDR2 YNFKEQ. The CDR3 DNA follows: TGTGCCAGCAGCCAAGCTAGACTAGTATTGTCATTCACGGGCTCCTACAATGAGCAGTTCTTC. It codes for CASSQARLVLSFTGSYNEQFF.

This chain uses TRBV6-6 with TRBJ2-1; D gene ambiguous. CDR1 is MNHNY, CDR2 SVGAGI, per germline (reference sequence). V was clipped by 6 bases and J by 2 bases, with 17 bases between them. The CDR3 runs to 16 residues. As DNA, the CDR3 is TGTGCCAGCAGCCTATCCGTTGGAGACCCCTACAATGAGCAGTTCTTC. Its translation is CASSLSVGDPYNEQFF.

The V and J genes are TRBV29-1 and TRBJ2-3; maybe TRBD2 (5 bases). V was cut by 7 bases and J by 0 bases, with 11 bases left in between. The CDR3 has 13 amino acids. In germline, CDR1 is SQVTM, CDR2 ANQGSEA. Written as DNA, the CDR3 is TGCAGCGAGAGGGCCCCTAGCACAGATACGCAGTATTTT. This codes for CSERAPSTDTQYF.

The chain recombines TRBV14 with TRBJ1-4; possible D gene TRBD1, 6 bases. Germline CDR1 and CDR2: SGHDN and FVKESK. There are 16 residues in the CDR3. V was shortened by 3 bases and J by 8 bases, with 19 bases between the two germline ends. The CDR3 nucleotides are TGTGCCAGCAGCCAGAGCCCCAGGGGAGAGGTGGAAAAACTGTTTTTT. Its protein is CASSQSPRGEVEKLFF.

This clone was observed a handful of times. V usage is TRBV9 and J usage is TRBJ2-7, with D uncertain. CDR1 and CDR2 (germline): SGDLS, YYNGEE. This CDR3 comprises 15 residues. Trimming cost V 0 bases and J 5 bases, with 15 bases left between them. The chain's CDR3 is CASSVGAAIYHEQYF. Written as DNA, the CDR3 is TGTGCCAGCAGCGTAGGTGCGGCCATTTACCACGAGCAGTACTTC.

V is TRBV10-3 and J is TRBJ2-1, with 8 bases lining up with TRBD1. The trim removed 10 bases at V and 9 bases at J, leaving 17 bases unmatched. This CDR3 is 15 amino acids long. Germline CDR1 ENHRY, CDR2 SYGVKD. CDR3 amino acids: CATAELVQGASEQFF. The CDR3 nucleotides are TGTGCCACCGCTGAGTTGGTCCAGGGGGCTTCTGAGCAGTTCTTC.

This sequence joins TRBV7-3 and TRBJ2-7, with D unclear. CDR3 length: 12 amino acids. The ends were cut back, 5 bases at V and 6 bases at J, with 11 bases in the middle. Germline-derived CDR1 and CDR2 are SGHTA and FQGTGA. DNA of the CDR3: TGTGCCAGCAGCGCGTTAGCCCGCGAGCAGTACTTC. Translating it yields CASSALAREQYF.

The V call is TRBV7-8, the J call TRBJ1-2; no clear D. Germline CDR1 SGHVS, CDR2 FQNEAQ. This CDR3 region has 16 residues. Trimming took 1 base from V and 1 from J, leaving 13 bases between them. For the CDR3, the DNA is TGTGCCAGCAGCTTAGTAGGAGGTCCTTTTAACTATGGCTACACCTTC. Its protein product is CASSLVGGPFNYGYTF.